These 17 T cell receptor beta chains originate from one sample sequenced in a study of regulatory T cells in long-lasting Graves disease. Described time point: newly diagnosed GD, antithyroid drugs for less than 3 months. PBMCs provided the RNA from which the TCR library was made. iRepertoire HTBI primers and Arm-PCR of CDR3 regions built TCR beta libraries. TCRdb recomputed calls from the multiplex PCR reads with MiXCR, one row per CDR3 protein. The sample comprises about 240,000 distinct CDR3 sequences, around 21% of which are singletons, and around 13% rests with the top ten. The sequences come from peripheral blood mononuclear cells (PBMCs), collected at new diagnosis, from a patient treated with antithyroid drugs. These receptors were obtained from a female donor with Graves disease.

V and J are TRBV5-6 and TRBJ2-7; a weak D match, TRBD2 (6 bases). This CDR3 is 15 amino acids long. With 4 bases removed from V and 1 base from J, the gap between germline ends came to 15 bases. Germline V gene data show CDR1 as SGHDT and CDR2 as YYEEEE. The CDR3 DNA follows: TGTGCCAGCAGCCTCTTTGGGGGGAGGTCCTACGAGCAGTACTTC. Amino acid sequence: CASSLFGGRSYEQYF.

This clonotype has a count of ten or more. The rearrangement links TRBV11-3 to TRBJ1-1, with 8 bases lining up with TRBD1. Trimming at V came to 5 bases and at J to 1 base, leaving 9 bases not matched to a gene. The CDR3 totals 16 residues. In germline, CDR1 is SGHNT, CDR2 YENEEA. Here the CDR3 DNA reads TGTGCCAGCAGCCCTGGAGGACAGGGCCCGAACACTGAAGCTTTCTTT. This translates into CASSPGGQGPNTEAFF.

This clonotype was counted many times. This chain's CDR3 is CASSDWGGSSYEQYF. DNA for the CDR3: TGTGCCAGCAGTGATTGGGGCGGATCCTCCTACGAGCAGTACTTC. This rearrangement joins TRBV2 to TRBJ2-7; D may be TRBD1 (5 bases). The CDR3 has 15 residues. Germline lookup yields CDR1 SNHLY and CDR2 FYNNEI. Trimming removed 3 bases from V and 0 bases from J, with 12 bases in between.

Notes on this clonotype: A far larger clone is off by one base, so a read error is likely. The chain employs TRBV6-1 and TRBJ2-7; D is possibly TRBD2 (5 bases). V lost 8 bases and J lost 7, with 21 bases in between. This CDR3 contains 14 residues. CDR1 and CDR2 from the germline V gene are MNHNS and SASEGT. The CDR3 reads CASLRSGTYNEQYF. CDR3 coding DNA: TGTGCCAGCCTTAGAAGCGGAACATACAATGAGCAGTACTTC.

Worth noting for this clonotype: This may arise from a read error, as a much more abundant clone is one base away. This sequence joins TRBV2 and TRBJ2-3; no firm D call. This CDR3 contains 13 residues. The ends were cut back, 8 bases at V and 1 base at J, with 10 bases in the middle. CDR1 SNHLY and CDR2 FYNNEI come from the germline V gene. The CDR3 loop reads CASSGLGTDTQYF. DNA for the CDR3: TGTGCCAGCTCTGGGCTGGGCACAGATACGCAGTATTTT.

J is TRBJ1-3 and V is TRBV6-2 or TRBV6-3; a possible D gene is TRBD1 (5 bases). V lost 6 bases and J 0 bases, leaving 12 bases between the germline ends. Per the germline V gene, CDR1 is MNHEY and CDR2 is SVGEGT. This CDR3 is built from 15 residues. DNA for the CDR3: TGTGCCAGCAGCCGGGACTCTAGCTCTGGAAACACCATATATTTT. Residues: CASSRDSSSGNTIYF.

This clonotype was detected many times. V is TRBV6-1 and J is TRBJ1-2, with TRBD1 matching 9 bases. Losses at the gene ends were 3 bases for V and 5 bases for J; bases not matched to a gene: 7. CDR3 length: 15 residues. CDR1 is MNHNS and CDR2 is SASEGT in the germline V gene. The CDR3 nucleotides are TGTGCCAGCAGTGACACCGGGACAGGGAATTATGGCTACACCTTC. This encodes CASSDTGTGNYGYTF.

This clonotype showed up many times. The chain has TRBV5-1 and TRBJ2-2, with D uncertain. The V and J ends lost 1 base and 0 bases respectively, with 7 bases between them. This CDR3 is 15 amino acids long. Germline V gene sequence: CDR1 SGHRS, CDR2 YFSETQ. The CDR3 DNA sequence: TGCGCCAGCAGCTTGCAGAGCGCGAACACCGGGGAGCTGTTTTTT. Protein: CASSLQSANTGELFF.

About this clonotype itself: A single base separates this from a much larger clone, so it may be a read error. The chain is built from TRBV5-1 and TRBJ1-1; no firm D call. Trimming stripped 0 bases from V and 5 bases from J, with 8 bases between. CDR3 length equals 13 residues. Germline assignment: CDR1 SGHRS and CDR2 YFSETQ. CDR3 sequence: CASSLVGRTEAFF. The CDR3 DNA is TGCGCCAGCAGCTTGGTGGGGAGGACTGAAGCTTTCTTT. The complete variable domain, with remaining parts taken from reference TRBV5-1 and TRBJ1-1, reads KAGVTQTPRYLIKTRGQQVTLSCSPISGHRSVSWYQQTPGQGLQFLFEYFSETQRNKGNFPGRFSGRQFSNSRSEMNVSTLELGDSALYLCASSLVGRTEAFFGQGTRLTVV.

This clonotype was seen a handful of times. Just one base apart from a much larger clone, this may be a read error. This sequence joins TRBV11-2 and TRBJ2-7; weak D call: TRBD2 (5 bases). Germline loops: CDR1 SGHAT, CDR2 FQNNGV. CDR3 length: 14 amino acids. Trimming took 3 bases from V and 6 from J, leaving 15 bases between them. The CDR3 DNA reads as TGTGCCAGCAGCTTGACTATCATCTCTTTCGAGCAGTACTTC. Residues: CASSLTIISFEQYF.

This clonotype has ten or more counts. This rearrangement joins TRBV20-1 to TRBJ2-6; the D is unclear. Germline loops: CDR1 DFQATT, CDR2 SNEGSKA (reference sequence). The CDR3 loop spans 14 amino acids. The germline V and J ends were trimmed by 1 base and 2 bases, with 6 bases remaining between them. CDR3 DNA: TGCAGTGCTAGAGTAACGGCTGGGGCCAACGTCCTGACTTTC. Translated, it gives CSARVTAGANVLTF.

To note about this clonotype: A far larger clone is off by one base, so a read error is likely. The V and J genes are TRBV7-2 and TRBJ2-3, with 8 bases aligning to TRBD2. TRBJ2-7 explains the end of the DNA better; the J call may be wrong. The CDR3 runs to 14 residues. CDR1 is SGHTA and CDR2 is FQGNSA in the germline V gene. CDR3 sequence reads: CASSSGGRSYEQYF. The CDR3 DNA is TGTGCCAGCAGCTCCGGCGGGAGGTCCTACGAGCAGTACTTC.

In regard to this clonotype: Since a much larger clone is just one base distant, this may be a read error. The chain is built from TRBV11-2 and TRBJ1-5; D is uncertain. Germline V gene lookup returns CDR1 SGHAT and CDR2 FQNNGV. This CDR3 is 13 amino acids long. Trimming pared 5 bases from V and 5 bases from J, leaving 10 bases between. The CDR3 DNA reads as TGTGCCAGCAGCCAAGACGGGGATCAGCCCCAGCATTTT. Its translation: CASSQDGDQPQHF.

This clonotype has at least ten counts. The chain combines TRBV7-2 with TRBJ2-1, with TRBD1 as a possible D gene (5 bases). Trimming took off 1 base at V and 9 bases at J, with 13 bases between the two ends. Germline V lookup: CDR1 SGHTA, CDR2 FQGNSA. The CDR3 spans 14 residues. This CDR3 reads CASSLGPGKIEQFF. The CDR3 DNA reads TGTGCCAGCAGCTTAGGCCCAGGGAAAATTGAGCAGTTCTTC.

This clonotype appeared many times. The V gene is TRBV5-6, the J gene TRBJ2-7, with 9 bases identical to TRBD1. This CDR3 contains 14 residues. J was trimmed by 4 bases and V by 0 bases; bases with no gene match: 2. From germline, CDR1 is SGHDT and CDR2 YYEEEE. The CDR3 here is CASSLGTGEYEQYF. The CDR3 region has the DNA TGTGCCAGCAGCTTGGGGACAGGGGAGTACGAGCAGTACTTC.

This clonotype was recorded at least ten times. This chain joins TRBV20-1 and TRBJ2-1, with D perhaps assigned TRBD1 or TRBD2 (5 bases each). From germline, CDR1 is DFQATT and CDR2 SNEGSKA (reference sequence). The V end lost 6 bases, the J end lost 4 bases, and 16 bases lay between the germline ends. The CDR3 runs 14 residues. The DNA for the CDR3 is TGCAGTGCCATAAAACTGGGGACGTACAATGAGCAGTTCTTC. Residues: CSAIKLGTYNEQFF.

V usage is TRBV12-3 or TRBV12-4 and J usage is TRBJ2-2; 9 bases map to TRBD1. CDR3 length: 12 amino acids. The V gene end was trimmed by 4 bases and the J gene end by 15 bases; junction bases not matched to a gene: 6. The CDR3 bases are TGTGCCAGCAGTTCGCCGGACAGGGGAATGTTTTTT. Translation: CASSSPDRGMFF.